This TCR beta chain was sequenced during a study of T cells in Graves' hyperthyroidism and ophthalmopathy. Whole-study context: Blood was drawn when the patient was first diagnosed and still untreated. Whole-study results and caveats: Blood also contained most expanded thyroid clonotypes above 0.001. Separating ophthalmopathy from stable hyperthyroidism was achieved by a 13 V-J model.

The investigators amplified TCR beta CDR3 regions from RNA transcripts. The study used the HTBI primer set for a first-round RT-PCR of the TCR CDR3. TCRdb reprocessed the multiplex PCR reads via MiXCR and lists one record per CDR3 protein. The data contain about 400,000 distinct CDR3 sequences, 15% to 18% of them seen just once; the ten biggest clones take up around a quarter. The V gene's germline CDR1 is MGHRA and CDR2 YSYEKL. J was trimmed by 4 bases and V by 1 base; bases with no gene match: 9. This CDR3 has 16 amino acids. Fresh peripheral blood, 7.5 to 10 ml of it, supplied the PBMCs. With regard to this clonotype: What it binds is unknown.

The sample comprised blood. V gene TRBV4-1 combines with J gene TRBJ1-2; TRBD1 agrees at 7 bases. The clonotype comes from a woman between 18 and 29 years old with Graves' hyperthyroidism that later progressed to Graves' ophthalmopathy. The CDR3: CASSQAVTGAVYGYTF. The CDR3 DNA reads as TGCGCCAGCAGCCAAGCCGTAACAGGGGCGGTCTATGGCTACACCTTC.